This T cell receptor (beta chain) was sequenced in a study of shared clonotypes between healthy human individuals. Every immunoSEQ plate was one replicate of a subset's evenly spread DNA. TCRdb's copy holds only in-frame clones and misses some; the assay was immunoSEQ multiplex PCR. In the table there are more than 2,000,000 clones, more than 90% of which are singletons. Per the germline V gene, CDR1 is SGHKS and CDR2 is YYEKEE (reference sequence). The CDR3 is made up of 17 amino acids. Trimming cost V 0 bases and J 5 bases, with 20 bases left between them. The clonotype was recovered from a man aged 18-30 years in good health. The chain recombines TRBV5-5 with TRBJ2-5; the D gene is possibly TRBD1 (6 bases). The sequencing input was naive CD4+ T cells sorted from blood. Noted subset: CD45RA+ positively selected. The CDR3 protein is CASSLGRTVPRPETQYF. The CDR3 DNA sequence: TGTGCCAGCAGCTTGGGCCGGACAGTCCCCCGTCCGGAGACCCAGTACTTC. The whole variable domain, remainder taken from reference TRBV5-5 and TRBJ2-5, is DAGVTQSPTHLIKTRGQQVTLRCSPISGHKSVSWYQQVLGQGPQFIFQYYEKEERGRGNFPDRFSARQFPNYSSELNVNALLLGDSALYLCASSLGRTVPRPETQYFGPGTRLLVL.